Presented here are 24 T cell receptor beta chains from one specimen sequenced in a study of CD8+ T cells in alopecia areata. Extracted RNA was reverse transcribed into cDNA, the sequencing template. Sequencing used immunoSEQ multiplex PCR; TCRdb keeps in-frame clones, though not all of them. The data contain some 200,000 clones, approximately 57% of them singletons. Documented treatment: oral pan-JAK inhibitor, 5-10 mg twice daily. The source material was CD4+ T cells sorted from blood, sampled at week 4, from a patient treated with tofacitinib. These receptors were taken from a human donor with alopecia areata.

Comment on this clone: One junction end does not reproduce the germline sequence, and a read error may be involved. The rearrangement joins TRBV5-1 to TRBJ2-7; D not certain. The CDR3 extends over 15 amino acids. From germline, CDR1 is SGHRS and CDR2 YFSETQ. The CDR3 region has the DNA TGCGCCAGCACCTTGGACGGTAATCCGACCTACGAGCAGTACTTC. This encodes CASTLDGNPTYEQYF.

The genes are TRBV20-1 and TRBJ1-2, with D tentatively TRBD1 (5 bases). Germline V CDR1 and CDR2: DFQATT, SNEGSKA (reference sequence). V was clipped by 6 bases and J by 8 bases, with 13 bases between them. The CDR3 covers 11 residues. The CDR3 nucleotides are TGCAGTGCCGAGGGCAGGGCGGGCTACACCTTC. Translated: CSAEGRAGYTF.

The rearrangement uses TRBV29-1 and TRBJ2-1, with TRBD2 identical over 14 bases. Per the germline V gene, CDR1 is SQVTM and CDR2 is ANQGSEA. The CDR3 spans 14 residues. The junction had 2 bases not matched to a gene; V was cut back by 5 bases and J by 5 bases. The CDR3 DNA reads as TGCAGCGTTCGGGGACTAGCGGGGGACAATGAGCAGTTCTTC. Encoded protein: CSVRGLAGDNEQFF.

This chain links TRBV7-3 with TRBJ2-1; D uncertain. CDR3 length equals 13 residues. Germline V lookup: CDR1 SGHTA, CDR2 FQGTGA. Trimming removed 3 bases at V and 10 bases at J, with 13 bases between. CDR3 sequence: CASSLHRDFEQFF. The CDR3 DNA reads as TGTGCCAGCAGCTTGCACAGAGATTTCGAGCAGTTCTTC. Variable domain in full (rest from reference TRBV7-3 and TRBJ2-1): GAGVSQTPSNKVTEKGKYVELRCDPISGHTALYWYRQSLGQGPEFLIYFQGTGAADDSGLPNDRFFAVRPEGSVSTLKIQRTERGDSAVYLCASSLHRDFEQFFGPGTRLTVL.

The rearrangement uses TRBV29-1 and TRBJ2-3; TRBD1 matches 8 bases. V lost 6 bases to trimming and J lost 3 bases; unmatched junction nucleotides: 8. There are 14 residues in the CDR3. The germline V gene has CDR1 SQVTM and CDR2 ANQGSEA. The CDR3 here is CSVPGQGTTDTQYF. The CDR3 DNA follows: TGCAGCGTCCCCGGACAGGGCACAACAGATACGCAGTATTTT.

The CDR3 loop reads CASRTGASWETQYF. The DNA for the CDR3 is TGTGCCAGCAGAACAGGGGCGAGCTGGGAGACCCAGTACTTC. This rearrangement joins TRBV28 to TRBJ2-5; 7 bases are shared with TRBD1. From germline, CDR1 is MDHEN and CDR2 SYDVKM. Trimming at V came to 6 bases and at J to 5 bases, leaving 9 bases not matched to a gene. CDR3 length: 14 amino acids.

The chain combines TRBV30 with TRBJ1-1; D is unresolved. The CDR3 extends over 20 amino acids. CDR1 GTSNPN and CDR2 SVGIG come from the germline V gene (reference sequence). V was clipped by 3 bases and J by 2 bases, with 31 bases between them. CDR3 region: CAWRSGTGLYKDALNTEAFF. CDR3 in DNA: TGTGCCTGGAGGTCGGGCACTGGACTTTACAAGGATGCGTTAAACACTGAAGCTTTCTTT.

A word on this clone: Other DNA sequences from this sample encode an identical CDR3 as well. The gene calls are TRBV20-1 and TRBJ2-3; D gene uncertain. Trimming left V 6 bases short and J 1 base short, with 2 bases between. This CDR3 is built from 10 residues. Per germline, CDR1 DFQATT and CDR2 SNEGSKA (reference sequence). Here the CDR3 DNA reads TGCAGTGCCCGCACAGATACGCAGTATTTT. Translation: CSARTDTQYF.

V is TRBV29-1 and J is TRBJ1-6, with D possibly matching TRBD1 (5 bases). Trimming pared 1 base from V and 14 bases from J, leaving 21 bases between. This CDR3 is built from 15 residues. In germline, CDR1 is SQVTM, CDR2 ANQGSEA. The CDR3 DNA reads as TGCAGCGTTGAAGTACCGGGACCGCGCCTTACGACCCTCCACTTT. This gives the protein CSVEVPGPRLTTLHF.

The chain has TRBV10-3 and TRBJ1-2; unclear D gene. CDR1 ENHRY and CDR2 SYGVKD come from the germline V gene. V was shortened by 3 bases and J by 5 bases, with 16 bases between the two germline ends. This CDR3 contains 15 residues. The CDR3 coding sequence is TGTGCCATCAGTGAAGGGTTGGGCTTTTCATATGGCTACACCTTC. This codes for CAISEGLGFSYGYTF.

This clone was found a few times. The V gene is TRBV29-1, the J gene TRBJ2-7; a possible D gene is TRBD1 (5 bases). V was pared by 6 bases and J by 5 bases, with 11 bases between. CDR1 SQVTM and CDR2 ANQGSEA come from the germline V gene. CDR3 size: 11 residues. This CDR3 is CSVVTVDEQYF. The CDR3 coding sequence is TGCAGCGTCGTGACAGTGGACGAGCAGTACTTC.

The chain's CDR3 is CASRPGGYGYTF. The DNA of the CDR3 is TGTGCCAGCAGGCCCGGGGGCTATGGCTACACCTTC. V usage is TRBV2 and J usage is TRBJ1-2, with D perhaps TRBD1 (5 bases). Trimming left V 6 bases short and J 4 bases short, with 9 bases between. Germline CDR1 and CDR2: SNHLY and FYNNEI. The CDR3 covers 12 residues. Supplemented by reference TRBV2 and TRBJ1-2, the full variable domain reads EPEVTQTPSHQVTQMGQEVILRCVPISNHLYFYWYRQILGQKVEFLVSFYNNEISEKSEIFDDQFSVERPDGSNFTLKIRSTKLEDSAMYFCASRPGGYGYTFGSGTRLTVV.

This rearrangement joins TRBV6-5 to TRBJ2-7, with TRBD2 matching over 9 bases. The CDR3 consists of 14 residues. J was trimmed by 3 bases and V by 4 bases; bases with no gene match: 4. Germline CDR1 MNHEY, CDR2 SVGAGI. The CDR3 protein is CASSFQAGGYEQYF. CDR3 coding DNA: TGTGCCAGCAGTTTCCAAGCGGGGGGCTACGAGCAGTACTTC.

On this clone: Other DNA sequences in this specimen translate into the identical CDR3. The rearrangement joins TRBV30 to TRBJ1-5, with D unclear. The CDR3 runs 13 residues. Germline-derived CDR1 and CDR2 are GTSNPN and SVGIG (reference sequence). Between the trimmed V and J ends, which lost 0 bases and 1 base, there was a span of 4 bases. This chain's CDR3 is CAWSVDSNQPQHF. The CDR3 DNA reads TGTGCCTGGAGTGTGGACAGCAATCAGCCCCAGCATTTT.

V usage is TRBV29-1 and J usage is TRBJ2-1; no firm D call. Trimming removed 3 bases from V and 6 bases from J, with 9 bases in between. The CDR3 consists of 12 residues. Per the germline V gene, CDR1 is SQVTM and CDR2 is ANQGSEA. CDR3 region: CSVEGWGNEQFF. The CDR3 DNA reads TGCAGCGTTGAGGGATGGGGCAATGAGCAGTTCTTC.

The V gene is TRBV4-3, the J gene TRBJ1-1; 7 bases are shared with TRBD1. The V and J ends lost 2 bases and 3 bases, in that order; junction bases with no gene match: 6. The CDR3 spans 15 residues. Germline-derived CDR1 and CDR2 are LGHNA and YSLEER. CDR3 bases: TGCGCCAGCAGCCAATTCACTGGGACAGACACTGAAGCTTTCTTT. Translated: CASSQFTGTDTEAFF.

This clone has more than one count but fewer than ten. The genes are TRBV27 and TRBJ2-7; 7 bases align to TRBD1. This CDR3 comprises 15 residues. Unmatched junction bases numbered 16, after V lost 6 bases and J lost 8 bases. In germline, CDR1 is MNHEY, CDR2 SMNVEV (reference sequence). CDR3 bases: TGTGCCAGCAGAGAACGACAGGGAAGTTTCTCGAAGCAGTACTTC. This sequence encodes CASRERQGSFSKQYF.

This clone was counted a few times. The V call is TRBV6-6, the J call TRBJ2-5; the D is unclear. The CDR3 runs to 10 residues. Trimming removed 8 bases at V and 6 bases at J, with 7 bases between. In germline, CDR1 is MNHNY, CDR2 SVGAGI (reference sequence). CDR3 DNA sequence: TGTGCCAGCGGGATGAAGACCCAGTACTTC. Translating gives CASGMKTQYF.

The CDR3 protein is CASSQAVGDQETQYF. In DNA form, the CDR3 reads TGCGCCAGCAGCCAAGCTGTAGGAGACCAAGAGACCCAGTACTTC. V and J are TRBV4-3 and TRBJ2-5; D is unclear. Germline V gives CDR1 LGHNA, CDR2 YSLEER. The CDR3 length is 15 residues. V lost 1 base, J lost 0 bases, and 9 bases lay in between.

The gene calls are TRBV11-2 and TRBJ2-5; the match to TRBD1 covers 10 bases. The DNA end favors TRBJ2-7, so the J call may be wrong. This CDR3 has 14 amino acids. The germline V gene has CDR1 SGHAT and CDR2 FQNNGV. The chain's CDR3 is CASSRDRGPYEQYF. CDR3 coding DNA: TGTGCCAGCAGCCGGGACAGGGGACCCTACGAGCAGTACTTC.

V usage is TRBV5-1 and J usage is TRBJ2-5; D not resolved. Germline CDR1 SGHRS, CDR2 YFSETQ. This CDR3 has 14 residues. V lost 1 base and J 2 bases, leaving 9 bases between the germline ends. For the CDR3, the DNA is TGCGCCAGCAGCTTGTTTATGGAACAAGAGACCCAGTACTTC. This encodes CASSLFMEQETQYF. Complete variable domain (other parts from reference TRBV5-1 and TRBJ2-5): KAGVTQTPRYLIKTRGQQVTLSCSPISGHRSVSWYQQTPGQGLQFLFEYFSETQRNKGNFPGRFSGRQFSNSRSEMNVSTLELGDSALYLCASSLFMEQETQYFGPGTRLLVL.

This clone was seen repeatedly, ten times or more. This sequence joins TRBV7-9 and TRBJ1-2; 10 bases match TRBD1. This CDR3 is 13 amino acids long. Germline assignment: CDR1 SEHNR and CDR2 FQNEAQ (reference sequence). Losses at the gene ends were 3 bases for V and 7 bases for J; bases not matched to a gene: 2. The CDR3 coding sequence is TGTGCCAGCAGCTTGACAGGGGGCTTTGGCTACACCTTC. Amino acids: CASSLTGGFGYTF.

The chain uses TRBV7-8 and TRBJ1-6, with D perhaps TRBD1 (5 bases). Per germline, CDR1 SGHVS and CDR2 FQNEAQ. The CDR3 runs 15 residues. Trimming pared 3 bases from V and 10 bases from J, leaving 16 bases between. The CDR3 DNA follows: TGTGCCAGCAGCTTTACAGGAGCCGACGTATCACCCCTCCACTTT. This sequence encodes CASSFTGADVSPLHF.

This clone was seen once. The chain uses TRBV30 and TRBJ1-1; no definite D call. CDR3 length: 11 residues. With 7 bases removed from V and 1 base from J, the gap between germline ends came to 7 bases. Germline CDR1 is GTSNPN and CDR2 is SVGIG (reference sequence). The CDR3: CALRQNTEAFF. In nucleotides, the CDR3 is TGTGCCTTACGACAGAACACTGAAGCTTTCTTT.